This T cell receptor (beta chain) appears in the sequencing data of a study of identical twins. Germline CDR1 is WSHSY and CDR2 is SAAADI. The CDR3 covers 17 residues. The germline V and J ends were trimmed by 6 bases and 2 bases, with 21 bases remaining between them. Study-level results: Cord blood beta clonotypes present at high abundance carried fewer insertions; no such pattern appeared in memory repertoires. Out-of-frame beta chain sequences displayed weaker excess sharing between twins.

This clonotype was detected many times. Its antigen is not known. With template switching, a universal primer site was added, and the cDNA carried unique molecular identifiers. TCRdb itself ran the 5' RACE reads through MiXCR, one entry per CDR3 protein. There are approximately 700,000 distinct CDR3 sequences in the sample; roughly 6.2% occur only once, and 1.5% to 2% lies in the top ten. The chain employs TRBV10-2 and TRBJ2-3; D is perhaps TRBD2 (5 bases). This TCR was recovered from a man aged 18 to 29 in good health. Sequenced sample: naive T cells sorted from blood. CDR3 sequence reads: CASRMGLRDRNTDTQYF. The CDR3 nucleotides read TGCGCCAGCAGGATGGGTCTCCGGGATCGAAACACAGATACGCAGTATTTT.